Listed below are T cell receptor beta chains from one sample, sequenced in a study of cytomegalovirus exposure and HLA in healthy donors. Some clones are missing from TCRdb's copy, which holds only in-frame ones; the method was immunoSEQ multiplex PCR. This table holds about 160,000 clones, roughly 89% found once. Sequencing was done on a sample of PBMCs. Source of these receptors: a woman in her 30s in good health and CMV-seronegative. CDR3s include the opening cysteine and the closing phenylalanine or tryptophan. D genes are given only for firm matches. Clone size is given for some rows only: seen once, a few or many times, or a class if the clone is expanded.

>.|TRBJ2-1|TRBV5-1|.
TGCGCCAGCAGCTTGAACTTCCAGGGTTCCAGCAATGAGCAGTTCTTC
CASSLNFQGSSNEQFF
>.|TRBJ1-4|TRBV19|.
TGTGCCAGTAGTATAGATACAGGGAGTGAAAAACTGTTTTTT
CASSIDTGSEKLFF
>.|TRBJ1-2|TRBV11-2|.
TGTGCCAGCAGCTTAGATAGCACAGGTCCTCTCTATGGCTACACCTTC
CASSLDSTGPLYGYTF
>once|TRBJ2-7|TRBV11-2|.
TGTGCCAGCAGCTACGACAGGGACTTCCACGAGCAGTACTTC
CASSYDRDFHEQYF
>.|TRBJ2-1|TRBV2|TRBD1
TGTGCCAGCAGACGTTACCGGGACAGCACACCTAGCTCCTACAATGAGCAGTTCTTC
CASRRYRDSTPSSYNEQFF
>once|TRBJ1-4|TRBV7-9|TRBD1
TGTGCCAGCAGCTTAGGCCAGGGGGTCGGAAAACTGTTTTTT
CASSLGQGVGKLFF
>.|TRBJ2-6|TRBV6-4|TRBD2
TGTGCCAGCAGACCTAGCGGGGGGGCCTTTGGGGCCAACGTCCTGACTTTC
CASRPSGGAFGANVLTF
>few|TRBJ1-4|TRBV6-6|TRBD1
TGTGCCAGCACCAGGGGGCTGGATGAAAAACTGTTTTTT
CASTRGLDEKLFF
>.|TRBJ1-6|TRBV6-5|.
TGTGCCAGCAGCTGGGAGAGGGCCCGGGTGGAATCCCTCCACTTT
CASSWERARVESLHF
>.|TRBJ2-5|TRBV5-1|TRBD2
TGCGCCAGCAGCTTGGAGGCAGCGGGACGCCAAGAGACCCAGTACTTC
CASSLEAAGRQETQYF
>.|TRBJ1-1|TRBV7-6|.
TGTGCCAGCAGCCTAGACACGAACACTGAAGCTTTCTTT
CASSLDTNTEAFF
>.|TRBJ2-3|TRBV7-6|.
TGTGCCAGCAGCCCCGGGGACTCCTTCACAGATACGCAGTATTTT
CASSPGDSFTDTQYF
>.|TRBJ2-5|TRBV5-1|.
TGCGCCAGCAGCTTGGCCGGTGAGACCCAGTACTTC
CASSLAGETQYF
>once|TRBJ2-7|TRBV7-2|.
TGTGCCAGCACCCCTGTAAACACCGCCTACGAGCAGTACTTC
CASTPVNTAYEQYF
>.|TRBJ2-3|TRBV7-2|TRBD2
TGTGCCAGCAGCTCAGTAGCGGGGGGAGGCACAGATACGCAGTATTTT
CASSSVAGGGTDTQYF
>once|TRBJ2-4|TRBV7-2|.
TGTGCCAGCAGCTTACGGCAGGGGACGAGCATTCAGTACTTC
CASSLRQGTSIQYF
>.|TRBJ2-7|TRBV15|.
TGTGCCACCAGCAGAGAGGGGCGGGGAACCTACGAGCAGTACTTC
CATSREGRGTYEQYF
>.|TRBJ2-1|TRBV2|.
TGTGCCAGCACGGACTTAGATGAGCAGTTCTTC
CASTDLDEQFF
>.|TRBJ2-1|TRBV4-3|.
TGCGCCAGCAGCCAAGATTTAGCCATCAATGAGCAGTTCTTC
CASSQDLAINEQFF
>.|TRBJ2-5|TRBV6-5|TRBD1
TGTGCCAGCAGTTACTCTAGGACAGGGGGGGAGACCCAGTACTTC
CASSYSRTGGETQYF
>.|TRBJ1-4|TRBV5-5|.
TGTGCCAGCAGCTTCCATCCGGGTAGTGAAAAACTGTTTTTT
CASSFHPGSEKLFF
>.|TRBJ2-2|TRBV9|TRBD1
TGTGCCAGCAGCTTCCCGGGACAGGTAGAGACCGGGGAGCTGTTTTTT
CASSFPGQVETGELFF